Presented here are 4 T cell receptor beta chains from one specimen sequenced in a study of blood T cells in healthy people across ages. A J-beta primer mix and a sample-barcoded 5' primer were used in a second PCR of roughly 6 to 12 cycles. TCRdb recomputed calls from the 5' RACE reads with MiXCR, one row per CDR3 protein. Of about 640,000 distinct CDR3 sequences listed, approximately 59% are singletons. Sequenced material: blood. These receptor sequences come from a man in his 60s in good health.

This clonotype was observed a few times. The V call is TRBV3-1, the J call TRBJ2-5; 7 bases align to TRBD1. Germline CDR1 is LGHDT and CDR2 is YNNKEL (reference sequence). The CDR3 runs 14 residues. Germline trimming cut 6 bases from V and 1 base from J; bases unmatched to any gene: 5. The CDR3 DNA follows: TGTGCCAGCAGGTCCGGGACAGCCCAAGAGACCCAGTACTTC. It yields the protein CASRSGTAQETQYF.

This clonotype was counted ten times or more. The V and J genes are TRBV20-1 and TRBJ2-5, with 11 bases matching TRBD2. The V segment lost 1 base and the J segment 4 bases; nucleotides outside the gene matches: 5. Germline CDR1 DFQATT, CDR2 SNEGSKA (reference sequence). This CDR3 region has 15 residues. The CDR3 loop reads CSARVAGGRGETQYF. The CDR3 DNA sequence: TGCAGTGCTAGAGTAGCGGGGGGGCGTGGAGAGACCCAGTACTTC.

The chain links TRBV9 to TRBJ2-5; tentative D call: TRBD2 (5 bases). The J call may be mistaken, given a closer DNA end match to TRBJ2-7. Per germline, CDR1 SGDLS and CDR2 YYNGEE. The CDR3 is made up of 14 amino acids. The CDR3 DNA sequence: TGTGCCAGCAGCGAAGGACTCAGCTCCTACGAGCAGTACTTC. It yields the protein CASSEGLSSYEQYF.

On this clonotype: Germline and junction disagree at one end, which may indicate a read error. The chain recombines TRBV29-1 with TRBJ2-3; D ambiguous. The CDR3 is 15 residues long. Germline lookup yields CDR1 SQVTM and CDR2 ANQGSEA. CDR3: CSVAPRRRGTDTQYF. The CDR3 DNA is TGCAGCGTAGCCCCTAGAAGGCGTGGCACGGATACGCAGTATTTT.